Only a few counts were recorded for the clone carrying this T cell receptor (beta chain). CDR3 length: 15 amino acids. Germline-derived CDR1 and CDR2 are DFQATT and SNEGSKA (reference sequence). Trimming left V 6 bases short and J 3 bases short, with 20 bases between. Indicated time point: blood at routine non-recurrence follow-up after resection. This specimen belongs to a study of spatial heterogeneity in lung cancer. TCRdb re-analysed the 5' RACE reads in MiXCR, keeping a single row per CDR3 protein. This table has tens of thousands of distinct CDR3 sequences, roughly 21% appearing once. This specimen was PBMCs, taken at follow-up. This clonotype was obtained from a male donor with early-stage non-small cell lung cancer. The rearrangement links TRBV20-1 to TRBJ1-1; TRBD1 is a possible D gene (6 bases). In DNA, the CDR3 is TGCAGTGCACCCCTACAGGGCTATTACGACACTGAAGCTTTCTTT. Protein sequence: CSAPLQGYYDTEAFF.